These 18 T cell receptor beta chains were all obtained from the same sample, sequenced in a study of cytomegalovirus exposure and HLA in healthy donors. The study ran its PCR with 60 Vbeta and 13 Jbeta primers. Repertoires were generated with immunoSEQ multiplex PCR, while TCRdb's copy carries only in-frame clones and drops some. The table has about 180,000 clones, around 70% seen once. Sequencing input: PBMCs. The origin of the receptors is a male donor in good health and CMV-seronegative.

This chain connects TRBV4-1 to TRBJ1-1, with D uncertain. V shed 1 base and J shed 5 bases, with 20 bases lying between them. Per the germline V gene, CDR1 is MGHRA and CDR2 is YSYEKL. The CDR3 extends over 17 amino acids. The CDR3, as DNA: TGCGCCAGCAGCCAAGGATACCGGGGAAGGGAAGGAACTGAAGCTTTCTTT. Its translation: CASSQGYRGREGTEAFF.

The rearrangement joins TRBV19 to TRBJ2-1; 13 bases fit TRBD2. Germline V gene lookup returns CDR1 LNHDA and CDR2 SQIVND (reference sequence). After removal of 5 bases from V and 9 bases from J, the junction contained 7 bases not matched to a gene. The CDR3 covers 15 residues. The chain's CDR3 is CASSPRLAGGSEQFF. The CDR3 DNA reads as TGTGCCAGTAGTCCCCGACTAGCGGGGGGTAGTGAGCAGTTCTTC.

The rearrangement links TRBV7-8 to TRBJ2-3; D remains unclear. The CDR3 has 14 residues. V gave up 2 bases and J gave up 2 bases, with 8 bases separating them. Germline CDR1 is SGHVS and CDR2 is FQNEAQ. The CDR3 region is CASSLWLATDTQYF. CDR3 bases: TGTGCCAGCAGCTTATGGTTGGCCACAGATACGCAGTATTTT.

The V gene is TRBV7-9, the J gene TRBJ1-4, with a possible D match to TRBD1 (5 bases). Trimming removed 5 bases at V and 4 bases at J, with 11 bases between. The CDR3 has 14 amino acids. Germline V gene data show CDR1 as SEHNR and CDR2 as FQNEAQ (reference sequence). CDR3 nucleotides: TGTGCCAGCAGCCCACACGGGGGTAATGAAAAACTGTTTTTT. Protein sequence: CASSPHGGNEKLFF.

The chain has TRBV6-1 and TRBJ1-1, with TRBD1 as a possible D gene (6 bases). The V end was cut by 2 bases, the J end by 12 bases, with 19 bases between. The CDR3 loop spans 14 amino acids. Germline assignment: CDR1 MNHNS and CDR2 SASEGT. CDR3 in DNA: TGTGCCAGCAGTGAATCCGTACAGGGAGATTCGACTTTCTTT. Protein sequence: CASSESVQGDSTFF.

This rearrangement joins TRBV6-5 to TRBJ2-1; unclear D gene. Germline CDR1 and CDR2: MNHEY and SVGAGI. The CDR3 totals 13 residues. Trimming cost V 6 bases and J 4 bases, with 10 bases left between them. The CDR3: CASRIAGYNEQFF. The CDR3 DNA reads TGTGCCAGCAGAATAGCTGGGTACAATGAGCAGTTCTTC.

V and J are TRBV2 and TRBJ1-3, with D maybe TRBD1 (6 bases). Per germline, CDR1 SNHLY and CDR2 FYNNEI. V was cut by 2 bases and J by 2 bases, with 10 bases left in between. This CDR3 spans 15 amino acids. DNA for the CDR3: TGTGCCAGCAGTGAACTTGGGACAACTGGAAACACCATATATTTT. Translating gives CASSELGTTGNTIYF. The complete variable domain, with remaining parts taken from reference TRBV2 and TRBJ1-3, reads EPEVTQTPSHQVTQMGQEVILRCVPISNHLYFYWYRQILGQKVEFLVSFYNNEISEKSEIFDDQFSVERPDGSNFTLKIRSTKLEDSAMYFCASSELGTTGNTIYFGEGSWLTVV.

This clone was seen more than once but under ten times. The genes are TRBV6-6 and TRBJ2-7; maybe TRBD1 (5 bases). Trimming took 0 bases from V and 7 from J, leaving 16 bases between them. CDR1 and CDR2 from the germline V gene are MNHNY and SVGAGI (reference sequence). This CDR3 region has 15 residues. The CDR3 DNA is TGTGCCAGCAGTTACTCAGGCCAGGGCACCGGGGAGCAGTACTTC. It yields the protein CASSYSGQGTGEQYF.

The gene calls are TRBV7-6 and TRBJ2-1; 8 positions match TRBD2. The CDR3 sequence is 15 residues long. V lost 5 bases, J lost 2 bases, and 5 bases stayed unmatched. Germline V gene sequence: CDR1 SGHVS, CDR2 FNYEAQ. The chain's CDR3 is CASSGHSGAYNEQFF. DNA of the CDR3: TGTGCCAGCAGCGGACATAGCGGGGCCTACAATGAGCAGTTCTTC.

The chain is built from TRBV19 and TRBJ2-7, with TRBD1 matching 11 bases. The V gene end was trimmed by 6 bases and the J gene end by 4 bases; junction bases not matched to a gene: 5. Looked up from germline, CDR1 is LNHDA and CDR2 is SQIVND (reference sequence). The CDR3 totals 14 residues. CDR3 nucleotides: TGTGCCAGTAGCTCCGGGACAGGGGGGTACGAGCAGTACTTC. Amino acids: CASSSGTGGYEQYF.

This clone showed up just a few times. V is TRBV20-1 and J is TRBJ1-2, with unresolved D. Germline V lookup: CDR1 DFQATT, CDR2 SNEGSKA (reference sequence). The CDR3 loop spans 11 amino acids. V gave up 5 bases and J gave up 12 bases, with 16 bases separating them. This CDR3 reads CSALRRIPHTF. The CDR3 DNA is TGCAGTGCTCTGCGGAGAATTCCGCACACCTTC.

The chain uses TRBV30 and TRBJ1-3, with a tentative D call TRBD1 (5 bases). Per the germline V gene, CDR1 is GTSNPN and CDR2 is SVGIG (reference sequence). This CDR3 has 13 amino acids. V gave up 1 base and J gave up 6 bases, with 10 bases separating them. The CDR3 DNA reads TGTGCCTGGAGTGCCGGGGGACTAAACACCATATATTTT. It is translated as CAWSAGGLNTIYF.

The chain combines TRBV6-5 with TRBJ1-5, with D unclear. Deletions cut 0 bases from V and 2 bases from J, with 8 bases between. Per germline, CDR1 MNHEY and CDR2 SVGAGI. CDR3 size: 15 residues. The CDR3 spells CASSYSMAGNQPQHF. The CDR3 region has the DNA TGTGCCAGCAGTTACTCGATGGCTGGCAATCAGCCCCAGCATTTT.

The CDR3, as DNA: TGCGCCAGCAGCGTCAGGAGGGCCCGTGGAGATACGCAGTATTTT. It specifies CASSVRRARGDTQYF. The chain links TRBV5-1 to TRBJ2-3; D is perhaps TRBD2 (6 bases). The CDR3 is made up of 15 amino acids. V lost 4 bases to trimming and J lost 5 bases, with 17 bases between them. Germline CDR1 SGHRS, CDR2 YFSETQ.

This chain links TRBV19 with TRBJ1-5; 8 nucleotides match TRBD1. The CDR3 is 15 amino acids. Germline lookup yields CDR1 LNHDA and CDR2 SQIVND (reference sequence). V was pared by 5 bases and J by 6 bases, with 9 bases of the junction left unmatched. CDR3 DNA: TGTGCCAGTAGTGGACAGGGAAATAACCGTCAGCCCCAGCATTTT. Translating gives CASSGQGNNRQPQHF.

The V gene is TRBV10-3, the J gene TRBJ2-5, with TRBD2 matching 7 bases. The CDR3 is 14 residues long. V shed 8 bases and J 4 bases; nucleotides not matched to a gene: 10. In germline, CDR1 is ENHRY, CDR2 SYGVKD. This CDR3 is CAIGVGEGRETQYF. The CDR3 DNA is TGTGCCATCGGAGTAGGGGAGGGTAGAGAGACCCAGTACTTC.

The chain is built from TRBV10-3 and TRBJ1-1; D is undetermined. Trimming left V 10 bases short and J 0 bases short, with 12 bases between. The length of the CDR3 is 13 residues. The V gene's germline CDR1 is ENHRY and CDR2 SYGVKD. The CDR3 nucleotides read TGTGCCACCGTAGACACGGTGAACACTGAAGCTTTCTTT. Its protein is CATVDTVNTEAFF.

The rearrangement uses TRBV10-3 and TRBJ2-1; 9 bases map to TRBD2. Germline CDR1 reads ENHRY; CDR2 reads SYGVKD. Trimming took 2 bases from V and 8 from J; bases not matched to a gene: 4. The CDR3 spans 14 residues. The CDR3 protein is CAISEAGLADEQFF. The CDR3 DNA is TGTGCCATCAGTGAGGCGGGACTAGCAGATGAGCAGTTCTTC.